This T cell receptor beta chain emerged from a study of blood T cell repertoires in COVID-19. Here immunoSEQ multiplex PCR was the method, and the copy in TCRdb shows in-frame clones only, minus some. The data show just over 300,000 clones, with around nine tenths seen just once and roughly a tenth held by the top ten. Sequencing input: PBMCs or T cells enriched from blood (not recorded which). This clonotype was obtained from a woman in her 40s who had recovered from COVID-19.

The CDR3 bases are TGTGCCAGTAGTGATCAGGGGTTCACTGAAGCTTTCTTT. This codes for CASSDQGFTEAFF. The rearrangement uses TRBV19 and TRBJ1-1; D is perhaps TRBD1 (6 bases). The CDR3 contains 13 residues. Germline V gene lookup returns CDR1 LNHDA and CDR2 SQIVND (reference sequence). V was pared by 5 bases and J by 4 bases, with 11 bases between.